This T cell receptor beta chain comes out of a study of cytomegalovirus exposure and HLA in healthy donors. The PCR used 60 Vbeta and 13 Jbeta primers. In the original processing: Among the unique TCR beta chains that a later analysis counted, about 84 million in all, approximately 12 million were shared. Repertoires were generated with immunoSEQ multiplex PCR, while TCRdb's copy carries only in-frame clones and drops some. V and J calls and clone size follow that table, whereas D and trimming were derived from the DNA. The sample includes about 110,000 clones, over 75% of them seen just once. As for this clone: Antigen specificity is unknown.

Whole-study results and caveats: Overall, approximately 150 TCR beta chains were annotated as cytomegalovirus-associated. Sequencing likely produced, as an artifact, a cluster of highly shared sequence variants. Relative to the roughly 690-donor mean, N-insertions were reportedly fewer in an Asian-associated ancestry cluster in a later analysis.

The receptor was isolated from a woman under 40 in good health and CMV-seropositive. Material: PBMCs.

The CDR3 protein is CASSSAQVPNSPLHF. The CDR3 region has the DNA TGTGCCAGCAGCTCGGCACAGGTCCCTAATTCACCCCTCCACTTT. The chain is built from TRBV5-4 and TRBJ1-6; the D gene is possibly TRBD1 (5 bases). Germline CDR1 SGHNT, CDR2 YYREEE (reference sequence). The V end was cut by 3 bases, the J end by 6 bases, with 13 bases between. This CDR3 is built from 15 residues.